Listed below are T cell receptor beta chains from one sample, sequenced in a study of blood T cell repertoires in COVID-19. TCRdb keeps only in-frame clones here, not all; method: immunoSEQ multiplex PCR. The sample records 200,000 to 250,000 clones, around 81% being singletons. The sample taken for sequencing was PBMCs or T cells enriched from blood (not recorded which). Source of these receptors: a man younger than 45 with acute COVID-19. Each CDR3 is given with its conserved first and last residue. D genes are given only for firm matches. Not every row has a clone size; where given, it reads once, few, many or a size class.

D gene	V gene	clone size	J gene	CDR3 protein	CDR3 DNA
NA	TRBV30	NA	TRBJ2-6	CAWSEESGANVLTF	TGTGCCTGGAGTGAGGAGTCTGGGGCCAACGTCCTGACTTTC
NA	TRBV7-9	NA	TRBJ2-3	CASRSRDTEFGTQYF	TGTGCCAGCCGCTCCCGGGACACCGAATTTGGTACGCAGTATTTT
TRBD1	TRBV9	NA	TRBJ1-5	CASAPGGGNQPQHF	TGTGCCAGCGCGCCAGGGGGCGGCAATCAGCCCCAGCATTTT
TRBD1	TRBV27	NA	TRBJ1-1	CASSSGTGLEAFF	TGTGCCAGCAGTTCCGGGACAGGTCTTGAAGCTTTCTTT
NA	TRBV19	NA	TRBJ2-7	CASARGYEQYF	TGTGCCAGTGCCCGGGGCTACGAGCAGTACTTC
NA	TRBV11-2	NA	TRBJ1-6	CASSPGVDIPTPLHF	TGTGCCAGCAGCCCGGGGGTGGACATTCCAACACCCCTCCACTTT
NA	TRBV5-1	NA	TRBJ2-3	CASSLEGGHTDTQYF	TGCGCCAGCAGCTTGGAAGGAGGGCATACAGATACGCAGTATTTT
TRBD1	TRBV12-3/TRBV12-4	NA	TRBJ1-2	CASSLGGGDGYTF	TGTGCCAGCAGTTTAGGAGGGGGCGATGGCTACACCTTC
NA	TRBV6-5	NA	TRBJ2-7	CATTGDSFYEQYF	TGTGCCACCACAGGGGACTCATTCTACGAGCAGTACTTC
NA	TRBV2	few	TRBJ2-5	CASSANREETQYF	TGTGCCAGCAGTGCTAACCGGGAAGAGACCCAGTACTTC
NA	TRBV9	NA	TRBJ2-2	CASSPQGRNTGELFF	TGTGCCAGCAGCCCTCAGGGCCGAAACACCGGGGAGCTGTTTTTT
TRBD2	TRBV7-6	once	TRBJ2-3	CASSLLLAGQTDTQYF	TGTGCCAGCAGCTTACTACTAGCGGGACAAACAGATACGCAGTATTTT
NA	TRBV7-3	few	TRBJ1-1	CASSPGIGTEAFF	TGTGCCAGCAGCCCAGGGATCGGGACTGAAGCTTTCTTT
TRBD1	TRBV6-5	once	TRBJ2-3	CASRPGTGGTDTQYF	TGTGCCAGCAGACCCGGGACAGGGGGCACAGATACGCAGTATTTT
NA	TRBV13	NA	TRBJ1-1	CASSPVRGIEAFF	TGTGCCAGCAGCCCGGTTCGGGGAATTGAAGCTTTCTTT
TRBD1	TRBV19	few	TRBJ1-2	CASRLGQGARYGYTF	TGTGCCAGTAGACTGGGACAGGGGGCTCGGTATGGCTACACCTTC
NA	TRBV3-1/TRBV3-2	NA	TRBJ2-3	CASSQARFGTDTQYF	TGTGCCAGCAGCCAAGCGAGGTTCGGCACAGATACGCAGTATTTT
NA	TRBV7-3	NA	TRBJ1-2	CASSPGVGREYGYTF	TGTGCCAGCAGCCCCGGGGTGGGGCGGGAGTATGGCTACACCTTC
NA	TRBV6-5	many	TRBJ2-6	CASMPGGANVLTF	TGTGCCAGCATGCCCGGGGGGGCCAACGTCCTGACTTTC
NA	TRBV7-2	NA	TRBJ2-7	CASSLGGNSYEQYF	TGTGCCAGCAGCTTAGGCGGTAACTCCTACGAGCAGTACTTC
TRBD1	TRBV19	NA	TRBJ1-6	CASSTGEPNSPLHF	TGTGCCAGTAGCACAGGGGAACCTAATTCACCCCTCCACTTT
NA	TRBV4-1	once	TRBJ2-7	CASSLPGSYEQYF	TGCGCCAGCAGCCTACCCGGGTCCTACGAGCAGTACTTC
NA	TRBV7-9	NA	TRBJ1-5	CASSLEGARQPQHF	TGTGCCAGCAGCTTAGAAGGGGCCCGTCAGCCCCAGCATTTT
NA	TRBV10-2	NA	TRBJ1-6	CASDLGTANSPLHF	TGCGCCAGCGACCTTGGGACTGCCAATTCACCCCTCCACTTT
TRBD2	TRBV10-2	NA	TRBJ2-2	CASSDSGTKAGELFF	TGCGCCAGCAGTGATTCCGGGACTAAAGCCGGGGAGCTGTTTTTT
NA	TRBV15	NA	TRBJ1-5	CATSRGTGGRQPQHF	TGTGCCACCAGCAGAGGAACGGGGGGCCGACAGCCCCAGCATTTT
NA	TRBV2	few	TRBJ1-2	CASSVREGYGYTF	TGTGCCAGCAGTGTGAGGGAGGGGTATGGCTACACCTTC
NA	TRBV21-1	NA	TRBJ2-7	CASSKRTGRGQKGSYEQYF	TGTGCCAGCAGCAAAAGAACCGGTAGGGGACAGAAAGGAAGCTACGAGCAGTACTTC
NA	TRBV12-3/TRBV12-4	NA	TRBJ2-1	CASSLAWSNEQFF	TGTGCCAGCAGTTTAGCGTGGAGCAATGAGCAGTTCTTC
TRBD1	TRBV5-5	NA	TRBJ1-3	CASSWTTGAGNTIYF	TGTGCCAGCAGCTGGACCACAGGGGCTGGAAACACCATATATTTT
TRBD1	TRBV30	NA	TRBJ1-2	CAWSVLGQVYGYTF	TGTGCCTGGAGTGTACTCGGACAGGTCTATGGCTACACCTTC
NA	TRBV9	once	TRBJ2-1	CASTPLGGTYNEQFF	TGTGCCAGCACCCCGTTGGGGGGAACCTACAATGAGCAGTTCTTC
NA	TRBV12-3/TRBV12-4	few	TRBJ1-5	CASSQGYQPQHF	TGTGCCAGCAGTCAGGGGTATCAGCCCCAGCATTTT
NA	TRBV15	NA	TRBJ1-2	CATSRDNRGTNYGYTF	TGTGCCACCAGCAGAGATAATAGGGGCACTAACTATGGCTACACCTTC
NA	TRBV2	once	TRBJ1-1	CASSERTPNTEAFF	TGTGCCAGCAGTGAGAGGACACCTAACACTGAAGCTTTCTTT
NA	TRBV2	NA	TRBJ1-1	CASSEAGSPGDTEAFF	TGTGCCAGCAGTGAAGCCGGGTCACCCGGGGACACTGAAGCTTTCTTT
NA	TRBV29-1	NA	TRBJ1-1	CSAYHGNTEAFF	TGCAGCGCCTATCATGGGAACACTGAAGCTTTCTTT
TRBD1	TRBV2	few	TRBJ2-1	CASSEGQGFEQFF	TGTGCCAGCAGCGAGGGACAGGGATTTGAGCAGTTCTTC
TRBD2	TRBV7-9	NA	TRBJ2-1	CASSLFGLAGRLYNEQFF	TGTGCCAGCAGCTTATTCGGGCTAGCGGGGAGACTTTACAATGAGCAGTTCTTC
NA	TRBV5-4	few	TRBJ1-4	CASSLLGQGKEKLFF	TGTGCCAGCAGCTTGCTCGGGCAGGGAAAGGAAAAACTGTTTTTT
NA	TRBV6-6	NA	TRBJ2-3	CASSPRGAGTDTQYF	TGTGCCAGCAGCCCCCGGGGGGCCGGCACAGATACGCAGTATTTT